This T cell receptor beta chain was sequenced in a study of control samples from healthy donors and cancer patients. Only in-frame clones appear in the TCRdb table, and some are missing; sequencing was by immunoSEQ multiplex PCR. Of 100,000 to 150,000 clones in the sample, approximately 92% were seen once. From germline, CDR1 is GTSNPN and CDR2 SVGIG (reference sequence). The CDR3 covers 15 residues. The junction had 14 bases not matched to a gene; V was cut back by 7 bases and J by 10 bases. The clonotype was recovered from a woman in her fifties or sixties in good health. V gene TRBV30 combines with J gene TRBJ1-6; TRBD1 agrees at 9 bases. The sequenced sample consisted of blood. The CDR3 loop reads CASEHRDRVYSPLHF. CDR3 DNA sequence: TGTGCCTCAGAACACCGGGACAGGGTGTACTCACCCCTCCACTTT.